This T cell receptor beta chain stems from a study of cytomegalovirus exposure and HLA in healthy donors. Use of 60 Vbeta and 13 Jbeta primers characterized the PCR. Produced via immunoSEQ multiplex PCR; TCRdb's table is partial and in-frame only. The sample consists of about 170,000 clones, around 68% of them appearing once. Regarding donors, all were healthy bone marrow donors. The CDR3 sequence is 13 residues long. Trimming left V 9 bases short and J 1 base short, with 12 bases between. CDR1 is SGHRS and CDR2 is YFSETQ in the germline V gene. The chain has TRBV5-1 and TRBJ2-3, with TRBD2 as a possible D gene (6 bases). This clonotype originated in a man aged 35 to 55 in good health and CMV-seronegative. The sequencing sample was made of PBMCs. CDR3 in amino acids: CATRGGGTDTQYF. CDR3 DNA sequence: TGCGCCACCCGGGGCGGGGGCACAGATACGCAGTATTTT.